This TCR beta chain is drawn from a study of CD8+ T cells in alopecia areata. Study observations and caveats: The study found TCR sharing across patients less clear than in mice, possibly for HLA reasons. Elevated clonality characterized lesional scalp relative to normal scalp, particularly in alopecia totalis/universalis. Many expanded lesional clones stayed in scalp and blood while on tofacitinib.

The treatment denotes: oral pan-JAK inhibitor, 5-10 mg twice daily. A remark on this clone: No antigen is known for it.

Reverse transcription of extracted RNA yielded cDNA, which provided the sequencing template. Repertoires were generated with immunoSEQ multiplex PCR, while TCRdb's copy carries only in-frame clones and drops some. Among 150,000 to 250,000 clones listed, about 62% were seen once. The sequence was collected from a human donor with alopecia areata. The source material was CD4+ T cells sorted from blood, sampled at week 24, from a patient treated with tofacitinib.

The CDR3 spells CASSLAGSTNEKLFF. CDR3 nucleotide sequence: TGTGCCAGCAGTTTAGCGGGGTCGACTAATGAAAAACTGTTTTTT. The chain couples TRBV27 to TRBJ1-4; D not certain. Germline CDR1 is MNHEY and CDR2 is SMNVEV (reference sequence). V was pared by 2 bases and J by 2 bases, with 9 bases between. CDR3 length: 15 residues.